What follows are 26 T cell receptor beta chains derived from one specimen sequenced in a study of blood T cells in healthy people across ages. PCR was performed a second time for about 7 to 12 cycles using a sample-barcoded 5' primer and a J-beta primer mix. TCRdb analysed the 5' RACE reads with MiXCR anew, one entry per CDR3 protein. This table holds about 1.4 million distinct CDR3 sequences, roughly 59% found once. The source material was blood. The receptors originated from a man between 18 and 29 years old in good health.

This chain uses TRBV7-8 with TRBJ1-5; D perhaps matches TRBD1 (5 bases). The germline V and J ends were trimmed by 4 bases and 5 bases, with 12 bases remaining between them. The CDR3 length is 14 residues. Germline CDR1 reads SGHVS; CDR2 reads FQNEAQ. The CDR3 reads CASSYEDRDQPQHF. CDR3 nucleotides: TGTGCCAGCAGCTACGAAGACAGAGATCAGCCCCAGCATTTT.

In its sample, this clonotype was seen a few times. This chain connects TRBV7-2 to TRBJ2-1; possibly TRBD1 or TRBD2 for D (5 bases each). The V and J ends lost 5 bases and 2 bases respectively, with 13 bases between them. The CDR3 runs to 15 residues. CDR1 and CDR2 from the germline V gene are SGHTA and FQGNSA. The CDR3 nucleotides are TGTGCCAGCAGCGTCGAGGGGCTAGCCTACAATGAGCAGTTCTTC. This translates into CASSVEGLAYNEQFF.

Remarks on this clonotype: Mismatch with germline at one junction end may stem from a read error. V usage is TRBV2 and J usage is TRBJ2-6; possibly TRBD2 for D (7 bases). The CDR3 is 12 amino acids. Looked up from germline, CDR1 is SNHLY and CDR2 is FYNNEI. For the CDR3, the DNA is TGTGCCAGCTATGCGGGGGCCAACATCCTGACTTTC. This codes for CASYAGANILTF. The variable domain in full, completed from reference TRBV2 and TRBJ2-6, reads EPEVTQTPSHQVTQMGQEVILRCVPISNHLYFYWYRQILGQKVEFLVSFYNNEISEKSEIFDDQFSVERPDGSNFTLKIRSTKLEDSAMYFCASYAGANILTFGAGSRLTVL.

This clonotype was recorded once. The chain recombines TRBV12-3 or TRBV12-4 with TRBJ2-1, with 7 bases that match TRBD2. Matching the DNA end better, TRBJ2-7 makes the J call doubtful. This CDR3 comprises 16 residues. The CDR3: CASSPPISGFYNEQYF. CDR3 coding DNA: TGTGCCAGCAGTCCCCCGATTAGCGGGTTCTACAATGAGCAGTACTTC.

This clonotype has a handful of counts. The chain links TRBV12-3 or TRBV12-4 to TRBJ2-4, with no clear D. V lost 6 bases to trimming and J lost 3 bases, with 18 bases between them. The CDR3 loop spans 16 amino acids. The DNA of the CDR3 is TGTGCCAGCAGCCCATCGGCAGATGAGAGCAAAAACATTCAGTACTTC. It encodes CASSPSADESKNIQYF.

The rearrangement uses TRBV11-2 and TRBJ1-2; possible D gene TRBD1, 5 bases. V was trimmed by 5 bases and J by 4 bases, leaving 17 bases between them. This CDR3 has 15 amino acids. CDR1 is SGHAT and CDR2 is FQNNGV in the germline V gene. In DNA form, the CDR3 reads TGTGCCAGCAGCGGTGGTATCGGGGGTAGCTATGGCTACACCTTC. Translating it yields CASSGGIGGSYGYTF. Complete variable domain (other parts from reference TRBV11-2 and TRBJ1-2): EAGVAQSPRYKIIEKRQSVAFWCNPISGHATLYWYQQILGQGPKLLIQFQNNGVVDDSQLPKDRFSAERLKGVDSTLKIQPAKLEDSAVYLCASSGGIGGSYGYTFGSGTRLTVV.

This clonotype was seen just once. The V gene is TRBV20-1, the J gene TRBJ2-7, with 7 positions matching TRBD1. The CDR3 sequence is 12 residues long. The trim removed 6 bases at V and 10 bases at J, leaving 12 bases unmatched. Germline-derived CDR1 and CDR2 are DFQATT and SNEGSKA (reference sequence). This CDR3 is CSANRGRATQYF. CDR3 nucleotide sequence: TGCAGTGCGAACAGGGGAAGGGCAACCCAGTACTTC.

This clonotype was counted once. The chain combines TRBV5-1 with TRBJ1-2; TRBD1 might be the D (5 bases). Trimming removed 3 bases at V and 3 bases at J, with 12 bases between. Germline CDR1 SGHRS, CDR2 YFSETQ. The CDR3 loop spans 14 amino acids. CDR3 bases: TGCGCCAGCAGCTGGGACCCTGGGGACTATGGCTACACCTTC. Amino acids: CASSWDPGDYGYTF.

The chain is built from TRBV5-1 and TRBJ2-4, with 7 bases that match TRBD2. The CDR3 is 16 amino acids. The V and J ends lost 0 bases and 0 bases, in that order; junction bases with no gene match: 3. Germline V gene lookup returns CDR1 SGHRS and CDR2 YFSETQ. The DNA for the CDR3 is TGCGCCAGCAGCTTGGGGGACTACATAGCCAAAAACATTCAGTACTTC. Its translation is CASSLGDYIAKNIQYF.

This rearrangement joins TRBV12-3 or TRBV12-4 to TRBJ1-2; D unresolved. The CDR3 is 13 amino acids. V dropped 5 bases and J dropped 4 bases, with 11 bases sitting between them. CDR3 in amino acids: CASSGPGSYGYTF. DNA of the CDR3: TGTGCCAGCAGTGGACCGGGGAGCTATGGCTACACCTTC.

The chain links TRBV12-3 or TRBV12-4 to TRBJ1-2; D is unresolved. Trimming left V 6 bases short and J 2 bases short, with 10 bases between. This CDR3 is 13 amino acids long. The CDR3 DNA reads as TGTGCCAGCAGCCCGGAACCCAACTATGGCTACACCTTC. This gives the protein CASSPEPNYGYTF.

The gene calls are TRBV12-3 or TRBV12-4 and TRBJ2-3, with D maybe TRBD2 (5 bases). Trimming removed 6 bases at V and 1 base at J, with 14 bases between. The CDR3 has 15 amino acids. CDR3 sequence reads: CASSTWEWGTDTQYF. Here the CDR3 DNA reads TGTGCCAGCAGCACCTGGGAGTGGGGCACAGATACGCAGTATTTT.

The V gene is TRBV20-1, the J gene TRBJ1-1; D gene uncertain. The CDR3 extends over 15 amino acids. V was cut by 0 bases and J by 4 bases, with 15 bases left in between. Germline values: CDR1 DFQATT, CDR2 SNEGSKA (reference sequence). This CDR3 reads CSARDFQTRVTEAFF. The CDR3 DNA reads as TGCAGTGCTAGAGATTTCCAAACAAGGGTCACTGAAGCTTTCTTT.

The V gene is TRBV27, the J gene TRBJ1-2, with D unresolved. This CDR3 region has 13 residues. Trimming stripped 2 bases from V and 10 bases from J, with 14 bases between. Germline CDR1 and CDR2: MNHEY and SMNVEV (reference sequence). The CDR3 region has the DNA TGTGCCAGCAGTTTAGGGTCCCGTTTGCCCTACACCTTC. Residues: CASSLGSRLPYTF.

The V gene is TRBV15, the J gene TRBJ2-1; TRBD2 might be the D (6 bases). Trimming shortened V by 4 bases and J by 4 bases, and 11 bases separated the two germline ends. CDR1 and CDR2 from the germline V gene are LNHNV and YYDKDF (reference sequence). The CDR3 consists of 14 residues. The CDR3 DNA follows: TGTGCCACCAGCATTAGCGGCCCTTACAATGAGCAGTTCTTC. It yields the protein CATSISGPYNEQFF. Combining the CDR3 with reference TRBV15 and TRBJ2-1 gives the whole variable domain DAMVIQNPRYQVTQFGKPVTLSCSQTLNHNVMYWYQQKSSQAPKLLFHYYDKDFNNEADTPDNFQSRRPNTSFCFLDIRSPGLGDTAMYLCATSISGPYNEQFFGPGTRLTVL.

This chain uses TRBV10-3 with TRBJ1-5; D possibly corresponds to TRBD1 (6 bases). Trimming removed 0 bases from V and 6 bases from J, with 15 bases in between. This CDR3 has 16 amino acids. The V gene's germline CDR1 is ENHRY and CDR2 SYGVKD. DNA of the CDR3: TGTGCCATCAGTGAGTCGTACAGGGAGAATCGTCAGCCCCAGCATTTT. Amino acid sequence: CAISESYRENRQPQHF.

The CDR3 sequence is CASSLNGRALDTQYF. CDR3 coding DNA: TGCGCCAGCAGCTTGAACGGGAGGGCCCTCGATACGCAGTATTTT. V usage is TRBV5-1 and J usage is TRBJ2-3, with 8 bases matching TRBD2. The CDR3 extends over 15 amino acids. J was trimmed by 6 bases and V by 1 base; bases with no gene match: 7. The germline gives CDR1 SGHRS, CDR2 YFSETQ.

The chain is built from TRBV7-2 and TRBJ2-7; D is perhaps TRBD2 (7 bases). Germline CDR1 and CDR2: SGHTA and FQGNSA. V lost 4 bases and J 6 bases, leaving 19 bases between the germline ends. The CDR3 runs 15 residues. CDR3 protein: CASSWRTRGAGEQYF. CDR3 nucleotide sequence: TGTGCCAGCAGCTGGAGGACTAGGGGGGCCGGCGAGCAGTACTTC.

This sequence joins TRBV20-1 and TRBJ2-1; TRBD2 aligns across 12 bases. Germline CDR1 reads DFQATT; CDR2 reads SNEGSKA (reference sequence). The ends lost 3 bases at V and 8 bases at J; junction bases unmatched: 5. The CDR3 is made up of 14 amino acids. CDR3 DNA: TGCAGTGCTAGGGGGACTAGCGGGCTTGATGAGCAGTTCTTC. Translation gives CSARGTSGLDEQFF.

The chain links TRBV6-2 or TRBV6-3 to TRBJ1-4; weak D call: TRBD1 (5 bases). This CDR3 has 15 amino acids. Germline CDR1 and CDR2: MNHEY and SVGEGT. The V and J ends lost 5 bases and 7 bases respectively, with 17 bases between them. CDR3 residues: CASSPTTDRFEKLFF. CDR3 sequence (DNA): TGTGCCAGCAGTCCGACGACAGATCGTTTTGAAAAACTGTTTTTT.

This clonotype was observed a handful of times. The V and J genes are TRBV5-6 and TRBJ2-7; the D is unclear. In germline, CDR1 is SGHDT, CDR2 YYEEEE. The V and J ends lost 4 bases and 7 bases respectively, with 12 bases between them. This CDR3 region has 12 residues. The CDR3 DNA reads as TGTGCCAGCAGCGTCCAACCGAGGGAGCAGTACTTC. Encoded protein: CASSVQPREQYF.

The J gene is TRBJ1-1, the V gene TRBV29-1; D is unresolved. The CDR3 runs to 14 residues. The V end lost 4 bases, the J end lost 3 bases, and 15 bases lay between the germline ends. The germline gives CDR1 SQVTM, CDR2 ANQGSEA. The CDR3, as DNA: TGCAGCGTTGTGATAGGCCGCGTGTACACTGAAGCTTTCTTT. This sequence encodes CSVVIGRVYTEAFF.

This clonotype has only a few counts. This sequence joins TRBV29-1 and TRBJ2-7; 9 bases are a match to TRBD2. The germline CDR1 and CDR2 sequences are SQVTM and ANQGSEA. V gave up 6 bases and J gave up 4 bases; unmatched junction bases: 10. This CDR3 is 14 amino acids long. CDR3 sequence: CSVLVAGEVYEQYF. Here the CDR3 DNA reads TGCAGCGTGTTAGTAGCGGGAGAAGTGTACGAGCAGTACTTC.

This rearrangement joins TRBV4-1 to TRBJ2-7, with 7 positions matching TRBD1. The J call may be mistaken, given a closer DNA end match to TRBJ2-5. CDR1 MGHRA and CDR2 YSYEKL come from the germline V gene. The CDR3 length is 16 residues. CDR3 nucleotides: TGCGCCAGCAGCCAGGGATGGGGACAGACGCAAGAGACCCAGTACTTC. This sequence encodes CASSQGWGQTQETQYF.

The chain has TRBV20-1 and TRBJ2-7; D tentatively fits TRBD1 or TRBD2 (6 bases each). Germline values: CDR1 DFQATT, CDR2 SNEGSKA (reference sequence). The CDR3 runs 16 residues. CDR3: CGGSDGRRGTPYEQYF. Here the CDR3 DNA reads TGCGGTGGTAGCGATGGTCGGAGGGGGACACCCTACGAGCAGTACTTC.

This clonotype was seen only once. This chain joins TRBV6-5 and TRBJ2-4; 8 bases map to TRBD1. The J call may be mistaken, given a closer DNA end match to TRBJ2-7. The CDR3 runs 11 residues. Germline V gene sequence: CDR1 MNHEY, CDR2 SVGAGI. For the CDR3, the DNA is TGTGCCAGCCGACAGGGGCTCGAGCAGTACTTC. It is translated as CASRQGLEQYF.